Shown below are 21 T cell receptor beta chains from a single sample sequenced in a study of control samples from healthy donors and cancer patients. Sequenced by immunoSEQ multiplex PCR; TCRdb stores in-frame clones only, minus some. There are approximately 82,000 clones in the sample; under 95% occur only once, and 1.3% lies in the top ten. The source material was PBMCs. These TCRs come from a woman between 35 and 50 years old with lung cancer.

The J gene is TRBJ2-7, the V gene TRBV27; no reliable D call. This CDR3 is 12 amino acids long. The germline V gene has CDR1 MNHEY and CDR2 SMNVEV (reference sequence). V was cut by 7 bases and J by 2 bases, with 9 bases left in between. The CDR3 here is CASTPSPYEQYF. In nucleotides, the CDR3 is TGTGCCAGCACCCCCTCCCCCTACGAGCAGTACTTC.

The chain recombines TRBV25-1 with TRBJ1-1; TRBD1 matches at 9 bases. The CDR3 length is 16 residues. The V gene's germline CDR1 is MGHDK and CDR2 SYGVNS. V was pared by 2 bases and J by 4 bases, with 8 bases of the junction left unmatched. The CDR3 coding sequence is TGTGCCAGCAGTGAAGGTCGGACAGGGGTGGTCACTGAAGCTTTCTTT. Translation gives CASSEGRTGVVTEAFF.

The J gene is TRBJ1-2, the V gene TRBV20-1, with D hard to call. The CDR3 sequence is 15 residues long. CDR1 and CDR2 from the germline V gene are DFQATT and SNEGSKA (reference sequence). The V end was cut by 3 bases, the J end by 5 bases, with 19 bases between. The CDR3 region has the DNA TGCAGTGCTAGTTCAGCCGAAAGCCAACGATATGGCTACACCTTC. This sequence encodes CSASSAESQRYGYTF.

This rearrangement joins TRBV19 to TRBJ1-5; no clear D gene. The germline CDR1 and CDR2 sequences are LNHDA and SQIVND (reference sequence). The CDR3 covers 17 residues. V was clipped by 5 bases and J by 2 bases, with 19 bases between them. CDR3 residues: CASSSGWAASGNQPQHF. The CDR3 coding sequence is TGTGCCAGTAGTTCCGGTTGGGCAGCTAGTGGCAATCAGCCCCAGCATTTT.

The rearrangement links TRBV6-5 to TRBJ2-3, with TRBD1 identical over 7 bases. V was clipped by 6 bases and J by 6 bases; unmatched bases: 0. The CDR3 contains 11 residues. CDR1 is MNHEY and CDR2 is SVGAGI in the germline V gene. CDR3 sequence (DNA): TGTGCCAGCAGACAGGGGGATACGCAGTATTTT. This codes for CASRQGDTQYF.

This chain uses TRBV9 with TRBJ2-7; 9 bases fit TRBD1. CDR3 length: 15 amino acids. Germline V gene lookup returns CDR1 SGDLS and CDR2 YYNGEE. V lost 2 bases to trimming and J lost 3 bases; unmatched junction nucleotides: 6. CDR3 DNA: TGTGCCAGCAGCGTGGGACAGGGAATCGGCTACGAGCAGTACTTC. The encoded protein is CASSVGQGIGYEQYF.

The V call is TRBV5-4, the J call TRBJ2-5; 15 positions match TRBD2. Unmatched junction bases numbered 7, after V lost 4 bases and J lost 3 bases. This CDR3 spans 17 amino acids. Germline CDR1 is SGHNT and CDR2 is YYREEE (reference sequence). This CDR3 is CASSDGLAGGPEETQYF. The CDR3 region has the DNA TGTGCCAGCAGCGATGGACTAGCGGGGGGGCCGGAAGAGACCCAGTACTTC.

This clone was seen a few times. The chain couples TRBV11-2 to TRBJ1-1, with 8 nucleotides matching TRBD1. V lost 4 bases to trimming and J lost 1 base; unmatched junction nucleotides: 8. CDR3 length: 16 amino acids. Germline CDR1 and CDR2: SGHAT and FQNNGV. The CDR3: CASSSTGTGWNTEAFF. CDR3 nucleotides: TGTGCCAGCAGCTCTACCGGGACAGGATGGAACACTGAAGCTTTCTTT.

The chain couples TRBV4-1 to TRBJ2-1; 7 bases match TRBD2. Looked up from germline, CDR1 is MGHRA and CDR2 is YSYEKL. This CDR3 is 17 amino acids long. V gave up 5 bases and J gave up 0 bases; unmatched junction bases: 10. The DNA of the CDR3 is TGCGCCAGCAGCTCCCTGGCGGGGGTGATCTCCTACAATGAGCAGTTCTTC. It encodes CASSSLAGVISYNEQFF.

The J gene is TRBJ2-7, the V gene TRBV6-5, with 9 bases fitting TRBD1. The CDR3 has 15 residues. Germline lookup yields CDR1 MNHEY and CDR2 SVGAGI. The ends lost 6 bases at V and 4 bases at J; junction bases unmatched: 10. The CDR3 spells CASSSGGTGWYEQYF. The CDR3 DNA reads TGTGCCAGCAGCTCCGGTGGGACAGGGTGGTACGAGCAGTACTTC.

V usage is TRBV2 and J usage is TRBJ2-4; TRBD2 matches 14 bases. After removal of 8 bases from V and 0 bases from J, the junction contained 18 bases not matched to a gene. This CDR3 comprises 21 residues. In germline, CDR1 is SNHLY, CDR2 FYNNEI. In DNA form, the CDR3 reads TGTGCCAGCGCCCATTCTCCGGGACTAGCGGGGGAGGACTTAGCCAAAAACATTCAGTACTTC. This codes for CASAHSPGLAGEDLAKNIQYF.

This clone was seen just once. This chain joins TRBV15 and TRBJ1-1; D remains unclear. Germline V gene sequence: CDR1 LNHNV, CDR2 YYDKDF (reference sequence). CDR3 length: 17 amino acids. Trimming shortened V by 0 bases and J by 5 bases, and 19 bases separated the two germline ends. CDR3 residues: CATSRDHFGMKVTEAFF. CDR3 bases: TGTGCCACCAGCAGAGATCATTTTGGGATGAAGGTTACTGAAGCTTTCTTT.

This clone has just one count. The chain couples TRBV5-4 to TRBJ2-7; 7 positions match TRBD1. Unmatched junction bases numbered 11, after V lost 5 bases and J lost 0 bases. The CDR3 runs to 16 residues. The germline V gene has CDR1 SGHNT and CDR2 YYREEE (reference sequence). The CDR3 loop reads CASSLPGQLISYEQYF. CDR3 nucleotide sequence: TGTGCCAGCAGTTTACCGGGACAGCTGATCTCCTACGAGCAGTACTTC.

The chain has TRBV13 and TRBJ2-7, with D tentatively TRBD1 or TRBD2 (6 bases each). Between the trimmed V and J ends, which lost 3 bases and 7 bases, there was a span of 13 bases. The CDR3 runs to 13 residues. Germline values: CDR1 PRHDT, CDR2 FYEKMQ (reference sequence). The CDR3 DNA follows: TGTGCCAGCAGCTTCCCTAGAGGGGGGGAGCAGTACTTC. Translating it yields CASSFPRGGEQYF.

This clone appeared a single time. The gene calls are TRBV6-5 and TRBJ1-1; 7 nucleotides line up with TRBD1. This CDR3 spans 14 amino acids. V trimming: 6 bases; J trimming: 6 bases; junction bases outside the gene matches: 10. Germline V CDR1 and CDR2: MNHEY, SVGAGI. The CDR3, as DNA: TGTGCCAGCAGATTTTTACAGGGGATTTCTGAAGCTTTCTTT. It encodes CASRFLQGISEAFF.

This clone appeared once. The gene calls are TRBV19 and TRBJ1-2; D call uncertain. Trimming removed 4 bases at V and 6 bases at J, with 9 bases between. CDR1 LNHDA and CDR2 SQIVND come from the germline V gene (reference sequence). There are 12 residues in the CDR3. CDR3 sequence reads: CASSNRVHGYTF. CDR3 nucleotides: TGTGCCAGTAGTAATAGGGTGCATGGCTACACCTTC.

The V gene is TRBV9, the J gene TRBJ1-5; no clear D. This CDR3 spans 15 amino acids. Per germline, CDR1 SGDLS and CDR2 YYNGEE. The V end lost 2 bases, the J end lost 0 bases, and 9 bases lay between the germline ends. The CDR3 loop reads CASSVGPYSNQPQHF. In DNA form, the CDR3 reads TGTGCCAGCAGCGTCGGGCCGTATAGCAATCAGCCCCAGCATTTT. The whole variable domain, filled in from reference TRBV9 and TRBJ1-5, reads DSGVTQTPKHLITATGQRVTLRCSPRSGDLSVYWYQQSLDQGLQFLIQYYNGEERAKGNILERFSAQQFPDLHSELNLSSLELGDSALYFCASSVGPYSNQPQHFGDGTRLSIL.

The rearrangement links TRBV9 to TRBJ2-7, with D possibly TRBD1 on 6 matching bases. In germline, CDR1 is SGDLS, CDR2 YYNGEE. The CDR3 is 16 amino acids. Trimming stripped 3 bases from V and 0 bases from J, with 16 bases between. The CDR3 protein is CASSEKQGPPSYEQYF. As DNA, the CDR3 is TGTGCCAGCAGCGAAAAACAGGGTCCCCCCTCCTACGAGCAGTACTTC.

The V call is TRBV6-5, the J call TRBJ2-5, with 9 positions matching TRBD1. V lost 7 bases and J lost 2; bases outside the gene matches: 8. CDR3 size: 15 residues. The germline V gene encodes CDR1 MNHEY and CDR2 SVGAGI. In DNA, the CDR3 is TGTGCCAGCACTCAGACAGGGGGGTGGCAAGAGACCCAGTACTTC. Protein sequence: CASTQTGGWQETQYF.

This clone was seen only once. J is TRBJ1-1 and V is TRBV15; unclear D gene. Trimming took off 3 bases at V and 1 base at J, with 3 bases between the two ends. Per the germline V gene, CDR1 is LNHNV and CDR2 is YYDKDF (reference sequence). The CDR3 covers 12 residues. Written as DNA, the CDR3 is TGTGCCACCAGCAGCTCGAACACTGAAGCTTTCTTT. Its translation: CATSSSNTEAFF. Based on the CDR3 plus reference TRBV15 and TRBJ1-1, the full variable domain is DAMVIQNPRYQVTQFGKPVTLSCSQTLNHNVMYWYQQKSSQAPKLLFHYYDKDFNNEADTPDNFQSRRPNTSFCFLDIRSPGLGDTAMYLCATSSSNTEAFFGQGTRLTVV.

The chain carries TRBV6-6 and TRBJ1-3; possibly TRBD1 for D (6 bases). The CDR3 spans 16 residues. V lost 5 bases to trimming and J lost 2 bases, with 16 bases between them. CDR1 and CDR2 (germline): MNHNY, SVGAGI (reference sequence). CDR3 in amino acids: CASSVWTVQTGNTIYF. The CDR3, as DNA: TGTGCCAGCAGTGTTTGGACAGTTCAGACTGGAAACACCATATATTTT.